A single sample is the source of the 25 T cell receptor beta chains below, sequenced in a study of blood T cell repertoires in COVID-19. Generated by immunoSEQ multiplex PCR, the TCRdb table keeps only in-frame clones and is missing some. Of 150,000 to 200,000 clones listed, approximately 91% were seen once; the top ten hold 0.53%. Sequenced sample: peripheral blood. The receptors here all came from a man aged 45-65 years with acute or convalescent COVID-19.

The V and J genes are TRBV9 and TRBJ1-2; maybe TRBD1 (5 bases). Germline CDR1 and CDR2: SGDLS and YYNGEE. The length of the CDR3 is 14 residues. V lost 0 bases to trimming and J lost 6 bases, with 12 bases between them. The CDR3: CASSVAGRGHGYTF. CDR3 in DNA: TGTGCCAGCAGCGTAGCGGGGAGGGGCCATGGCTACACCTTC.

This rearrangement joins TRBV7-9 to TRBJ2-2, with 12 bases lining up with TRBD1. The trim removed 5 bases at V and 0 bases at J, leaving 10 bases unmatched. This CDR3 contains 19 residues. The V gene's germline CDR1 is SEHNR and CDR2 FQNEAQ (reference sequence). The CDR3 coding sequence is TGTGCCAGCAGCCCGCTTTCCGGGACAGGGGGCGCGAACACCGGGGAGCTGTTTTTT. It encodes CASSPLSGTGGANTGELFF.

The chain is built from TRBV6-5 and TRBJ2-7, with TRBD1 matching 11 bases. The junction had 5 bases not matched to a gene; V was cut back by 5 bases and J by 2 bases. Germline loops: CDR1 MNHEY, CDR2 SVGAGI. There are 15 residues in the CDR3. CDR3 sequence reads: CASSRDRGDTYEQYV. The CDR3 nucleotides are TGTGCCAGCAGTCGGGACAGGGGGGACACCTACGAGCAGTACGTC.

J is TRBJ1-2 and V is TRBV4-1; perhaps TRBD1 as D (6 bases). This CDR3 has 15 amino acids. Germline V gives CDR1 MGHRA, CDR2 YSYEKL. V lost 1 base and J lost 8, with 17 bases in between. CDR3 protein: CASSQVPSQGYGYTF. CDR3 coding DNA: TGCGCCAGCAGCCAAGTCCCCTCACAGGGATACGGCTACACCTTC.

This chain connects TRBV10-3 to TRBJ2-3; 8 nucleotides agree with TRBD2. The V segment lost 3 bases and the J segment 5 bases; nucleotides outside the gene matches: 1. Germline V lookup: CDR1 ENHRY, CDR2 SYGVKD. CDR3 length equals 13 residues. The CDR3 reads CAISESGGDTQYF. The CDR3 nucleotides read TGTGCCATCAGTGAAAGCGGGGGAGATACGCAGTATTTT.

The rearrangement links TRBV2 to TRBJ2-5, with a tentative D call TRBD1 (5 bases). V lost 6 bases, J lost 1 base, and 12 bases lay in between. CDR1 SNHLY and CDR2 FYNNEI come from the germline V gene. The CDR3 loop spans 14 amino acids. The CDR3 bases are TGTGCCAGCAGGGGCCAGGGCGGCCAAGAGACCCAGTACTTC. It is translated as CASRGQGGQETQYF.

The chain recombines TRBV9 with TRBJ2-5, with TRBD2 identical over 10 bases. The CDR3 is 17 residues long. Germline assignment: CDR1 SGDLS and CDR2 YYNGEE. V lost 3 bases, J lost 5 bases, and 13 bases stayed unmatched. CDR3 DNA sequence: TGTGCCAGCAGCGCCGGGGTTGGACTAGCGGTGGGGGAGACCCAGTACTTC. It encodes CASSAGVGLAVGETQYF.

This chain connects TRBV7-8 to TRBJ2-5; D perhaps matches TRBD1 (7 bases). This CDR3 is 13 amino acids long. V gave up 5 bases and J gave up 4 bases, with 11 bases separating them. Germline CDR1 and CDR2: SGHVS and FQNEAQ. The CDR3 nucleotides read TGTGCCAGCAGCCGCGGGACAGCAGAGACCCAGTACTTC. Translating it yields CASSRGTAETQYF.

This chain uses TRBV6-6 with TRBJ2-1; TRBD2 matches at 11 bases. V shed 6 bases, J shed 10 bases, and the junction held 14 bases outside the gene matches. The CDR3 contains 16 residues. Per germline, CDR1 MNHNY and CDR2 SVGAGI (reference sequence). The CDR3: CASSRTTLAGGSEQFF. CDR3 nucleotide sequence: TGTGCCAGCAGCCGAACGACGCTAGCGGGGGGCTCAGAGCAGTTCTTC.

V and J are TRBV7-2 and TRBJ1-1; the D gene is possibly TRBD1 (5 bases). Trimming removed 1 base from V and 5 bases from J, with 14 bases in between. In germline, CDR1 is SGHTA, CDR2 FQGNSA. The CDR3 is 15 amino acids. The CDR3: CASSLDGREGTEAFF. As DNA, the CDR3 is TGTGCCAGCAGCTTAGATGGCAGGGAGGGGACTGAAGCTTTCTTT.

The V call is TRBV7-6, the J call TRBJ2-5, with TRBD1 matching 7 bases. Trimming at V came to 3 bases and at J to 3 bases, leaving 10 bases not matched to a gene. Germline CDR1 reads SGHVS; CDR2 reads FNYEAQ. The length of the CDR3 is 16 residues. The CDR3 protein is CASSFLVQGEKETQYF. The DNA for the CDR3 is TGTGCCAGCAGCTTTTTGGTCCAGGGGGAGAAAGAGACCCAGTACTTC.

The V and J genes are TRBV7-2 and TRBJ1-4; 7 positions match TRBD1. Per the germline V gene, CDR1 is SGHTA and CDR2 is FQGNSA. The CDR3 is made up of 14 amino acids. The junction had 5 bases not matched to a gene; V was cut back by 0 bases and J by 10 bases. The CDR3 sequence: CASSLAGQKGKLFF. CDR3 in DNA: TGTGCCAGCAGCTTAGCGGGACAGAAAGGAAAACTGTTTTTT.

The rearrangement links TRBV24-1 to TRBJ2-1; no clear D gene. Trimming pared 9 bases from V and 2 bases from J, leaving 13 bases between. The CDR3 is 14 amino acids. Germline CDR1 KGHDR, CDR2 SFDVKD. CDR3 residues: CATAHSPPYNEQFF. The CDR3 coding sequence is TGTGCCACCGCGCACAGTCCTCCCTACAATGAGCAGTTCTTC.

The chain has TRBV7-3 and TRBJ1-1; no reliable D call. CDR1 is SGHTA, CDR2 FQGTGA, per germline. Between the trimmed V and J ends, which lost 1 base and 3 bases, there was a span of 12 bases. The CDR3 sequence is 15 residues long. The CDR3 sequence is CASSLIAGSYTEAFF. The CDR3 nucleotides are TGTGCCAGCAGCTTAATAGCGGGGTCGTACACTGAAGCTTTCTTT.

V usage is TRBV3-1 (or the pseudogene TRBV3-2) and J usage is TRBJ2-2; TRBD2 matches 8 bases. Germline V gene sequence: CDR1 LGHDT, CDR2 YNNKEL (reference sequence). Trimming took 4 bases from V and 1 from J; bases not matched to a gene: 14. The CDR3 is 19 residues long. The CDR3 DNA sequence: TGTGCCAGCAGCCGGTGGCTAGCGGGCCCGCCCGTGAACACCGGGGAGCTGTTTTTT. Protein sequence: CASSRWLAGPPVNTGELFF.

The gene calls are TRBV4-2 and TRBJ1-4; TRBD1 agrees at 10 bases. Trimming took 1 base from V and 8 from J; bases not matched to a gene: 1. This CDR3 contains 14 residues. Germline V lookup: CDR1 LGHNA, CDR2 YNFKEQ. The DNA of the CDR3 is TGTGCCAGCAGCCAAGGGGACAGGGGCGAAAAACTGTTTTTT. Its protein product is CASSQGDRGEKLFF.

The chain uses TRBV19 and TRBJ1-3, with D maybe TRBD1 (5 bases). Germline lookup yields CDR1 LNHDA and CDR2 SQIVND (reference sequence). Trimming pared 3 bases from V and 1 base from J, leaving 10 bases between. This CDR3 contains 15 residues. This CDR3 reads CASSMAGTSGNTIYF. Written as DNA, the CDR3 is TGTGCCAGTAGTATGGCAGGGACTTCTGGAAACACCATATATTTT.

This chain connects TRBV7-2 to TRBJ2-2; D unclear. CDR1 SGHTA and CDR2 FQGNSA come from the germline V gene. V dropped 1 base and J dropped 0 bases, with 6 bases sitting between them. This CDR3 region has 15 residues. The CDR3 loop is CASSLGASNTGELFF. CDR3 DNA sequence: TGTGCCAGCAGCTTAGGGGCCTCGAACACCGGGGAGCTGTTTTTT.

The V gene is TRBV24-1, the J gene TRBJ2-2; possibly TRBD2 for D (6 bases). Trimming removed 4 bases from V and 7 bases from J, with 12 bases in between. Germline V gene data show CDR1 as KGHDR and CDR2 as SFDVKD. The CDR3 covers 14 residues. CDR3 residues: CATSEAGSGGELFF. The DNA for the CDR3 is TGTGCCACCAGTGAGGCGGGGTCGGGCGGGGAGCTGTTTTTT.

This clone has just one count. The chain has TRBV7-8 and TRBJ2-7, with D perhaps matching TRBD2 (6 bases). V was shortened by 4 bases and J by 4 bases, with 14 bases between the two germline ends. Germline assignment: CDR1 SGHVS and CDR2 FQNEAQ. CDR3 length: 14 residues. CDR3 bases: TGTGCCAGCAGCTGGAGAGCTAGCGCTTACGAGCAGTACTTC. It codes for CASSWRASAYEQYF.

The rearrangement joins TRBV27 to TRBJ1-5; 7 bases map to TRBD1. J lost 0 bases, V lost 6 bases, and 5 bases had no gene match. Germline CDR1 MNHEY, CDR2 SMNVEV (reference sequence). This CDR3 has 15 residues. The CDR3 here is CASSLQGYSNQPQHF. Written as DNA, the CDR3 is TGTGCCAGCAGCTTACAGGGGTATAGCAATCAGCCCCAGCATTTT.

The V gene is TRBV5-6, the J gene TRBJ2-7, with D uncertain. The V end was cut by 4 bases, the J end by 3 bases, with 11 bases between. This CDR3 is built from 13 residues. The germline V gene encodes CDR1 SGHDT and CDR2 YYEEEE. The CDR3 spells CASSRGGSYEQYV. In nucleotides, the CDR3 is TGTGCCAGCAGCAGAGGTGGCAGCTACGAGCAGTACGTC.

The chain recombines TRBV7-9 with TRBJ1-1; D perhaps matches TRBD1 (5 bases). V was trimmed by 0 bases and J by 1 base, leaving 9 bases between them. This CDR3 spans 15 amino acids. CDR1 and CDR2 (germline): SEHNR, FQNEAQ (reference sequence). CDR3: CASSLAGGWNTEAFF. The CDR3 coding sequence is TGTGCCAGCAGCTTAGCGGGGGGATGGAACACTGAAGCTTTCTTT.

V usage is TRBV4-3 and J usage is TRBJ2-5, with TRBD2 as a possible D gene (7 bases). The V gene's germline CDR1 is LGHNA and CDR2 YSLEER. The CDR3 extends over 16 amino acids. The V end was cut by 4 bases, the J end by 1 base, with 16 bases between. The CDR3 DNA follows: TGCGCCAGCAGCCCGTATGGGGGGGCTCCCCAAGAGACCCAGTACTTC. Translated: CASSPYGGAPQETQYF.

J is TRBJ2-7 and V is TRBV28, with D perhaps TRBD1 (5 bases). This CDR3 is built from 16 residues. V was trimmed by 2 bases and J by 0 bases, leaving 14 bases between them. CDR1 and CDR2 (germline): MDHEN, SYDVKM. The DNA of the CDR3 is TGTGCCAGCAGTTTAAGTGGGGCAGGTCACTCCTACGAGCAGTACTTC. Amino acid sequence: CASSLSGAGHSYEQYF.